The 29 T cell receptor beta chains below all came from one sample that was sequenced in a study of blood T cell repertoires in COVID-19. TCRdb keeps only in-frame clones here, not all; method: immunoSEQ multiplex PCR. The data hold approximately 300,000 clones, with 86% observed a single time. The sequenced sample consisted of peripheral blood. The receptor source for this set is a woman aged 45-60 years with acute or convalescent COVID-19.

The chain uses TRBV28 and TRBJ1-2; TRBD1 is a possible D gene (6 bases). V was clipped by 5 bases and J by 2 bases, with 12 bases between them. The CDR3 contains 14 residues. CDR1 is MDHEN and CDR2 is SYDVKM in the germline V gene. CDR3 in amino acids: CASSGGHENYGYTF. DNA of the CDR3: TGTGCCAGCAGTGGGGGACACGAGAACTATGGCTACACCTTC.

The chain joins TRBV5-6 to TRBJ1-4, with no clear D. V dropped 0 bases and J dropped 8 bases, with 8 bases sitting between them. The CDR3 extends over 13 amino acids. Germline CDR1 and CDR2: SGHDT and YYEEEE. The CDR3, as DNA: TGTGCCAGCAGCTTGGTACAGCAAGAAAAACTGTTTTTT. Translating it yields CASSLVQQEKLFF.

In its sample, this clone was seen once. V is TRBV7-2 and J is TRBJ2-7, with D perhaps matching TRBD2 (6 bases). The CDR3 has 14 amino acids. The V end was cut by 1 base, the J end by 4 bases, with 11 bases between. CDR1 and CDR2 from the germline V gene are SGHTA and FQGNSA. The CDR3 region has the DNA TGTGCCAGCAGCTTAGGAAAGGGACTTTACGAGCAGTACTTC. Translating gives CASSLGKGLYEQYF. The full variable domain, completed using reference TRBV7-2 and TRBJ2-7, is GAGVSQSPSNKVTEKGKDVELRCDPISGHTALYWYRQSLGQGLEFLIYFQGNSAPDKSGLPSDRFSAERTGGSVSTLTIQRTQQEDSAVYLCASSLGKGLYEQYFGPGTRLTVT.

The chain combines TRBV3-1 (or the pseudogene TRBV3-2) with TRBJ2-3; D is possibly TRBD2 (5 bases). The CDR3 is made up of 18 amino acids. From germline, CDR1 is LGHDT and CDR2 YNNKEL (reference sequence). Trimming removed 0 bases from V and 2 bases from J, with 18 bases in between. CDR3 nucleotides: TGTGCCAGCAGCCAAGACCCCCGAGCGGAATATTACACAGATACGCAGTATTTT. Residues: CASSQDPRAEYYTDTQYF.

V gene TRBV24-1 combines with J gene TRBJ2-3, with a possible D match to TRBD2 (6 bases). Germline CDR1 is KGHDR and CDR2 is SFDVKD. Trimming took 1 base from V and 7 from J, leaving 14 bases between them. The CDR3 contains 15 residues. The CDR3 here is CATSDLTGGTYTQYF. The CDR3 DNA sequence: TGTGCCACCAGTGATTTAACAGGTGGGACTTATACGCAGTATTTT.

There are a few counts of this clone. The chain combines TRBV10-3 with TRBJ2-3, with 8 bases identical to TRBD2. This CDR3 is 14 amino acids long. With V trimmed by 5 bases and J by 3 bases, 4 bases remained unmatched. Germline-derived CDR1 and CDR2 are ENHRY and SYGVKD. This CDR3 reads CAISSAGETDTQYF. The CDR3 nucleotides read TGTGCCATCAGTTCAGCGGGAGAGACAGATACGCAGTATTTT.

The V and J genes are TRBV29-1 and TRBJ1-1, with D unresolved. The ends were cut back, 5 bases at V and 0 bases at J, with 4 bases in the middle. From germline, CDR1 is SQVTM and CDR2 ANQGSEA. CDR3 size: 11 residues. CDR3 region: CSVNMNTEAFF. DNA for the CDR3: TGCAGCGTTAACATGAACACTGAAGCTTTCTTT. Full variable domain (rest looked up from reference TRBV29-1 and TRBJ1-1): SAVISQKPSRDICQRGTSLTIQCQVDSQVTMMFWYRQQPGQSLTLIATANQGSEATYESGFVIDKFPISRPNLTFSTLTVSNMSPEDSSIYLCSVNMNTEAFFGQGTRLTVV.

V gene TRBV5-6 combines with J gene TRBJ2-3; TRBD2 is a possible D gene (5 bases). The CDR3 spans 15 residues. The V and J ends lost 2 bases and 2 bases respectively, with 12 bases between them. Germline CDR1 reads SGHDT; CDR2 reads YYEEEE. CDR3 nucleotide sequence: TGTGCCAGCAGCTTAGCGGTTACTTTCACAGATACGCAGTATTTT. This codes for CASSLAVTFTDTQYF. Using reference TRBV5-6 and TRBJ2-3 for the parts outside the CDR3, the full variable domain is DAGVTQSPTHLIKTRGQQVTLRCSPKSGHDTVSWYQQALGQGPQFIFQYYEEEERQRGNFPDRFSGHQFPNYSSELNVNALLLGDSALYLCASSLAVTFTDTQYFGPGTRLTVL.

This clone came up a few times. This chain connects TRBV2 to TRBJ1-2, with a weak D call TRBD1 (6 bases). The CDR3 consists of 11 residues. In germline, CDR1 is SNHLY, CDR2 FYNNEI. V was cut by 6 bases and J by 7 bases, with 9 bases left in between. In nucleotides, the CDR3 is TGTGCCAGCAGACAGGGTCCTGGCTACACCTTC. Its translation is CASRQGPGYTF.

The chain recombines TRBV6-5 with TRBJ1-4, with 9 positions matching TRBD1. V shed 5 bases, J shed 11 bases, and the junction held 9 bases outside the gene matches. CDR3 length equals 14 residues. The germline V gene encodes CDR1 MNHEY and CDR2 SVGAGI. The CDR3 nucleotides are TGTGCCAGCAGTCCTCCGGGACAGGGTGGGAAACTGTTTTTT. Amino acids: CASSPPGQGGKLFF.

The chain joins TRBV5-1 to TRBJ2-1, with D hard to call. Trimming stripped 7 bases from V and 4 bases from J, with 12 bases between. The CDR3 is 13 amino acids. Germline V gives CDR1 SGHRS, CDR2 YFSETQ. The CDR3 here is CASSLPGYNEQFF. The CDR3, as DNA: TGCGCCAGCTCCCTACCCGGGTACAATGAGCAGTTCTTC.

The gene calls are TRBV4-3 and TRBJ2-7; possibly TRBD2 for D (6 bases). Trimming cost V 0 bases and J 0 bases, with 12 bases left between them. This CDR3 has 16 residues. Germline assignment: CDR1 LGHNA and CDR2 YSLEER. CDR3 sequence: CASSQDPAGSSYEQYF. In nucleotides, the CDR3 is TGCGCCAGCAGCCAAGACCCAGCGGGCAGCTCCTACGAGCAGTACTTC.

CDR3 DNA sequence: TGCGCCAGCAGCCCCGGGACAGGGCCAGATACGCAGTATTTT. It yields the protein CASSPGTGPDTQYF. The V gene is TRBV5-1, the J gene TRBJ2-3; 9 bases align to TRBD1. The germline CDR1 and CDR2 sequences are SGHRS and YFSETQ. This CDR3 is built from 14 residues. Trimming removed 4 bases from V and 4 bases from J; junction bases left unmatched: 4.

The chain uses TRBV7-2 and TRBJ1-1, with unresolved D. CDR1 SGHTA and CDR2 FQGNSA come from the germline V gene. The CDR3 length is 15 residues. Between the trimmed V and J ends, which lost 1 base and 0 bases, there was a span of 9 bases. CDR3 protein: CASSLEVGLNTEAFF. Written as DNA, the CDR3 is TGTGCCAGCAGCTTAGAAGTGGGCTTGAACACTGAAGCTTTCTTT.

This chain joins TRBV7-2 and TRBJ2-2; TRBD1 matches 8 bases. V was clipped by 5 bases and J by 7 bases; unmatched bases: 9. Germline V gene sequence: CDR1 SGHTA, CDR2 FQGNSA. The CDR3 loop spans 15 amino acids. DNA for the CDR3: TGTGCCAGCAGCATGGACAGGGATAGTGTCGGGGAGCTGTTTTTT. Translating it yields CASSMDRDSVGELFF.

The gene calls are TRBV29-1 and TRBJ1-2, with 9 bases aligning to TRBD1. The trim removed 8 bases at V and 0 bases at J, leaving 4 bases unmatched. The CDR3 spans 13 residues. Germline CDR1 and CDR2: SQVTM and ANQGSEA. Written as DNA, the CDR3 is TGCAGCACGGGGGACAGGGCTAACTATGGCTACACCTTC. It codes for CSTGDRANYGYTF. Variable domain in full (rest from reference TRBV29-1 and TRBJ1-2): SAVISQKPSRDICQRGTSLTIQCQVDSQVTMMFWYRQQPGQSLTLIATANQGSEATYESGFVIDKFPISRPNLTFSTLTVSNMSPEDSSIYLCSTGDRANYGYTFGSGTRLTVV.

The chain carries TRBV6-2 or TRBV6-3 and TRBJ2-3; 10 bases align to TRBD2. J gave up 1 base and V 6 bases, and 4 bases lay outside the gene matches. The CDR3 is made up of 15 amino acids. CDR1 is MNHEY, CDR2 SVGEGT, per germline. CDR3 sequence reads: CASSRLAGRTDTQYF. CDR3 coding DNA: TGTGCCAGCAGCCGACTAGCGGGCCGCACAGATACGCAGTATTTT.

The chain recombines TRBV24-1 with TRBJ2-1, with 8 bases lining up with TRBD1. Germline V gene lookup returns CDR1 KGHDR and CDR2 SFDVKD. The CDR3 is 18 residues long. With 0 bases clipped from V and 8 bases from J, the junction kept 14 bases outside the gene matches. This chain's CDR3 is CATSDLRPGGREVHEQFF. The DNA of the CDR3 is TGTGCCACCAGTGATTTGCGTCCAGGGGGCAGGGAAGTCCATGAGCAGTTCTTC.

A few counts support this clone. This chain connects TRBV2 to TRBJ1-6, with a tentative D call TRBD1 (5 bases). The germline gives CDR1 SNHLY, CDR2 FYNNEI. V was pared by 7 bases and J by 7 bases, with 11 bases between. The CDR3 totals 13 residues. The CDR3 region has the DNA TGTGCCAGCACCGGGGAGGGGAATTCACCCCTCCACTTT. Translation: CASTGEGNSPLHF. Filled out from reference TRBV2 and TRBJ1-6, the complete variable domain reads EPEVTQTPSHQVTQMGQEVILRCVPISNHLYFYWYRQILGQKVEFLVSFYNNEISEKSEIFDDQFSVERPDGSNFTLKIRSTKLEDSAMYFCASTGEGNSPLHFGNGTRLTVT.

The rearrangement joins TRBV5-1 to TRBJ1-4; D possibly corresponds to TRBD1 (5 bases). Trimming stripped 1 base from V and 2 bases from J, with 18 bases between. The CDR3 loop spans 18 amino acids. Germline V gives CDR1 SGHRS, CDR2 YFSETQ. The DNA of the CDR3 is TGCGCCAGCAGCTTGAGTATGGGGGGAGATTGGACTAATGAAAAACTGTTTTTT. It specifies CASSLSMGGDWTNEKLFF.

CDR3 nucleotide sequence: TGTGCCAGCAGTATACTAGCGAGCTCCTACGAGCAGTACTTC. It translates to CASSILASSYEQYF. V gene TRBV7-8 combines with J gene TRBJ2-7; 7 nucleotides align to TRBD2. This CDR3 is 14 amino acids long. V lost 6 bases, J lost 0 bases, and 5 bases stayed unmatched. Germline CDR1 is SGHVS and CDR2 is FQNEAQ. The full variable domain, in which reference TRBV7-8 and TRBJ2-7 provide the parts outside the CDR3, is GAGVSQSPRYKVAKRGQDVALRCDPISGHVSLFWYQQALGQGPEFLTYFQNEAQLDKSGLPSDRFFAERPEGSVSTLKIQRTQQEDSAVYLCASSILASSYEQYFGPGTRLTVT.

In the case of this clone: An end of the junction differs from the germline gene, which may be a read error. The rearrangement links TRBV7-7 to TRBJ2-5, with D perhaps matching TRBD1 (5 bases). CDR3 size: 13 residues. Germline CDR1 reads SSHAT; CDR2 reads FNYEAQ (reference sequence). This CDR3 is CASSPSGPETQYF. CDR3 coding DNA: TGTGCTAGCAGCCCTTCAGGGCCAGAGACCCAGTACTTC.

This clone was detected only once. The rearrangement uses TRBV2 and TRBJ2-5, with D possibly matching TRBD2 (6 bases). The length of the CDR3 is 15 residues. Trimming removed 4 bases from V and 2 bases from J, with 14 bases in between. Germline CDR1 SNHLY, CDR2 FYNNEI. In DNA form, the CDR3 reads TGTGCCAGCAGTGGGGTTAGCGGAACTCAAGAGACCCAGTACTTC. Encoded protein: CASSGVSGTQETQYF.

This chain links TRBV7-3 with TRBJ2-3; 7 nucleotides match TRBD2. Germline CDR1 SGHTA, CDR2 FQGTGA. CDR3 length equals 15 residues. The J segment lost 2 bases and the V segment lost 0 bases, leaving 2 bases of the junction unmatched. The CDR3 coding sequence is TGTGCCAGCAGCTTAACCGGGGGGAACACAGATACGCAGTATTTT. It yields the protein CASSLTGGNTDTQYF.

This chain links TRBV9 with TRBJ1-1; D gene unclear. Looked up from germline, CDR1 is SGDLS and CDR2 is YYNGEE. With 0 bases removed from V and 0 bases from J, the gap between germline ends came to 15 bases. The CDR3 has 17 residues. The CDR3 DNA reads TGTGCCAGCAGCGTAGCTGGGCAGGTAAGGATGAACACTGAAGCTTTCTTT. Protein: CASSVAGQVRMNTEAFF.

This chain connects TRBV27 to TRBJ2-3, with 12 bases lining up with TRBD1. The CDR3 sequence is 18 residues long. Unmatched junction bases numbered 6, after V lost 0 bases and J lost 2 bases. Germline CDR1 reads MNHEY; CDR2 reads SMNVEV (reference sequence). The CDR3 DNA follows: TGTGCCAGCAGTTTATCCGGGACAGGGGGCCCCTTCACAGATACGCAGTATTTT. Translation: CASSLSGTGGPFTDTQYF.

The chain links TRBV29-1 to TRBJ1-1, with 11 nucleotides matching TRBD1. V lost 4 bases and J lost 3; bases outside the gene matches: 7. The CDR3 consists of 15 residues. Germline-derived CDR1 and CDR2 are SQVTM and ANQGSEA. CDR3 loop: CSVARTGGWDTEAFF. The CDR3 DNA follows: TGCAGCGTTGCTAGGACAGGGGGCTGGGACACTGAAGCTTTCTTT.

The chain links TRBV5-1 to TRBJ1-2; TRBD1 is a possible D gene (5 bases). The CDR3 extends over 16 amino acids. V gave up 3 bases and J gave up 3 bases, with 18 bases separating them. From germline, CDR1 is SGHRS and CDR2 YFSETQ. The CDR3 loop is CASSSSSGGKDYGYTF. Here the CDR3 DNA reads TGCGCCAGCAGCTCATCATCCGGGGGGAAGGACTATGGCTACACCTTC.

Here the CDR3 reads CASREWTGELFF. CDR3 in DNA: TGTGCCAGCAGGGAGTGGACCGGGGAGCTGTTTTTT. V and J are TRBV12-3 or TRBV12-4 and TRBJ2-2, with D hard to call. The V and J ends lost 6 bases and 5 bases respectively, with 7 bases between them. The CDR3 consists of 12 residues.